Listed here is a single TCR beta chain. This clone was seen more than once but under ten times. What antigen it recognizes has not been identified. The input lacks base qualities; no much larger clone sits a single base away. What the time point label conveys for this sample: before natalizumab initiation. All listed patients had previously received interferon beta, and all PML patients were female. Blood samples at T0 were collected prior to the first natalizumab infusion. Ficoll-Hypaque density gradient centrifugation was used to isolate peripheral blood mononuclear cells. These data are taken from a study of multiple sclerosis patients with progressive multifocal leukoencephalopathy (dated by TCRdb to between 2019 and 2020). With respect to the entire study: The controls were roughly five MS patients treated with natalizumab who did not develop PML and who were sampled longitudinally. Peripheral T and B cells were examined in MS patients who developed PML (4 under natalizumab, 1 after alemtuzumab) and in treated patients who did not develop PML. From before therapy, through 6 and 12 months, up to PML onset, two natalizumab-treated patients who later developed PML were tracked longitudinally. The goal of the study was to detect any JC virus-specific or public T-cell expansions that arose at the time of PML onset. Overall results and qualifications from the work: No common TRBV or TRBJ gene usage or preferential TRBV-TRBJ pairings were detected when PML developed. Given the small, descriptive cohort, it remained unclear whether the study findings reflect JC virus infection or general immunocompromise. The analysis covered only peripheral blood, although cerebrospinal fluid or brain lymphocytes might be more informative for natalizumab-associated PML. Less diverse TRB repertoires in most PML patients were suggested by lower normalized Shannon entropy, whereas values near 1 were observed in the natalizumab-treated controls. Although TRB clones above 0.5% frequency turned up only in PML patients, the clones expanded at PML onset were already present before and during natalizumab therapy.

From the cysteine up to the phenylalanine, the CDR3 has a length of 14 residues. The retained sequence is limited to the CDR3, 42 bases, with the frame set at the first base. CDR1 SGHDT and CDR2 YYEEEE were looked up in the germline V gene. Trimming at the junction amounts to 6 bases on V and 0 bases on J, and the germline ends lie 10 bases apart. TRB CDR3 regions were amplified from genomic DNA with the immunoSEQ two-step multiplex PCR at survey-level depth. Synthetic inline TR CDR3 controls covering all V-J pairings were spiked into each PCR so that template counts could be estimated and amplification bias removed. Reads went through processing to reduce amplification and sequencing bias, and quantification was done against synthetic TR CDR3 analogs. Regarding the original processing steps: In ImmunoSEQ Analyzer, raw data were processed so that out-of-frame sequences and CDR3s with stop codons were removed, with gene names following IMGT nomenclature. Normalized Shannon entropy, defined as 1 minus Pielou's evenness, was used to summarize repertoire diversity. Only TRB sequences sharing the V gene, the J gene and the CDR3 were counted as identical. Public PML clonotypes were CDR3s found in two or more PML-onset samples but not found earlier, in controls, or in public databases. CDR3 amino acid composition by position was analyzed with Skylign using the observed count method. TCRdb holds this immuneACCESS table with in-frame rearrangements only. Some clones are missing; in checked studies, unresolved V genes explain under half, and the rest has no known cause. V and J calls and clone size are given by that table; D and trimming were obtained from the DNA. The sample table shows around 30,000 clones, and 89% are seen once. Together, the top ten hold about 1.5% of the sample.

Sequencing was performed on PBMCs. The source is a human donor with multiple sclerosis. The chain uses TRBV5-6 and TRBJ1-3, with TRBD1 perhaps the D gene, on 5 matching bases. The CDR3 protein: CASTGQSSGNTIYF. The DNA is as follows: TGTGCCAGCACTGGACAATCCTCTGGAAACACCATATATTTT. Beyond the CDR3, the reference TRBV5-6 and TRBJ1-3 genes provide the residues; the full variable domain reads: DAGVTQSPTHLIKTRGQQVTLRCSPKSGHDTVSWYQQALGQGPQFIFQYYEEEERQRGNFPDRFSGHQFPNYSSELNVNALLLGDSALYLCASTGQSSGNTIYFGEGSWLTVV.